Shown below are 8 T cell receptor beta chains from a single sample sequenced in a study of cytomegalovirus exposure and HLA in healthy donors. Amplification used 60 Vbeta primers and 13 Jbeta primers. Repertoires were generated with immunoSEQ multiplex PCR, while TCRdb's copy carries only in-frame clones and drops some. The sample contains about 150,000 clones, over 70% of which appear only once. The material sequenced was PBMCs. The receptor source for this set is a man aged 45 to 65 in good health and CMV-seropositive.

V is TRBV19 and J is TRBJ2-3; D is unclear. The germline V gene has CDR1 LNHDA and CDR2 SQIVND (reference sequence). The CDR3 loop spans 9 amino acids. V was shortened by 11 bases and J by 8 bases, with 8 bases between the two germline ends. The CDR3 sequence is CAGPSTQYF. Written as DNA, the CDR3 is TGTGCCGGCCCATCTACGCAGTATTTT.

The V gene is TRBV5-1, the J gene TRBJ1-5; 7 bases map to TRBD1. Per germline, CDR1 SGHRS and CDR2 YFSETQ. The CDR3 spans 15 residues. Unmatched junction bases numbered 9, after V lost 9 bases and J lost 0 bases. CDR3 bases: TGCGCCACCGTAAGGGACAGACTTAGCAATCAGCCCCAGCATTTT. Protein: CATVRDRLSNQPQHF.

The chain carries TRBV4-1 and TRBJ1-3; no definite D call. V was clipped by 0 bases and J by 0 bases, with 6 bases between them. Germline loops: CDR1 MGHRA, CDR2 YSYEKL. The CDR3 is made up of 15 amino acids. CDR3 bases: TGCGCCAGCAGCCAAGATCTTCCCTCTGGAAACACCATATATTTT. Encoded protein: CASSQDLPSGNTIYF.

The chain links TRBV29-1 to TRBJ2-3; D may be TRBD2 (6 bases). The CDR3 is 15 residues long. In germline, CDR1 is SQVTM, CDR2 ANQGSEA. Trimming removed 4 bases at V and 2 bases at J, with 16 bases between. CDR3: CSVALPRGATDTQYF. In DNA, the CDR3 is TGCAGCGTTGCCCTGCCGCGGGGTGCCACAGATACGCAGTATTTT.

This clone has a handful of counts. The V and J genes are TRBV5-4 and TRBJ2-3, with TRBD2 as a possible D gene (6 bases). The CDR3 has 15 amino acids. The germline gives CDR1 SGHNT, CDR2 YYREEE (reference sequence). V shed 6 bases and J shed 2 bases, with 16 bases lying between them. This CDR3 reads CASKAGPGVTDTQYF. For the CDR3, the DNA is TGTGCCAGCAAAGCGGGTCCGGGGGTCACAGATACGCAGTATTTT. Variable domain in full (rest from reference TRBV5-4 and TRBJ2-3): ETGVTQSPTHLIKTRGQQVTLRCSSQSGHNTVSWYQQALGQGPQFIFQYYREEENGRGNFPPRFSGLQFPNYSSELNVNALELDDSALYLCASKAGPGVTDTQYFGPGTRLTVL.

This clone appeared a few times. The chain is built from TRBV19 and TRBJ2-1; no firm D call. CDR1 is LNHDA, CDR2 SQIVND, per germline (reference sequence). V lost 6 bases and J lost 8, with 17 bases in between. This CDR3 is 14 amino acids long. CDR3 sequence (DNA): TGTGCCAGTAGGACCCGCTCGGGTCACGATGAGCAGTTCTTC. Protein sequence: CASRTRSGHDEQFF. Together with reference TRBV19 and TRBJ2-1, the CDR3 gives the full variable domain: DGGITQSPKYLFRKEGQNVTLSCEQNLNHDAMYWYRQDPGQGLRLIYYSQIVNDFQKGDIAEGYSVSREKKESFPLTVTSAQKNPTAFYLCASRTRSGHDEQFFGPGTRLTVL.

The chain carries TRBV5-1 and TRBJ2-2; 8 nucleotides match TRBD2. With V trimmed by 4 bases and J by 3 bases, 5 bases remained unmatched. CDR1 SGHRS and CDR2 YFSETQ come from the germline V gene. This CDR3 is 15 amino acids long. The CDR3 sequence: CASSKRGPDTGELFF. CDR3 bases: TGCGCCAGCAGCAAGCGGGGGCCCGACACCGGGGAGCTGTTTTTT.

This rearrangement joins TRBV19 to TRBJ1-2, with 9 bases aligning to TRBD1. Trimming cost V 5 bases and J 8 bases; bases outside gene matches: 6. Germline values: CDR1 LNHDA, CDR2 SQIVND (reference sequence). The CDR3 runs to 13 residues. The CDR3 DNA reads TGTGCCAGTAGTCCACGACAGGGGGACGGCTACACCTTC. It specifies CASSPRQGDGYTF.